Shown below are 10 T cell receptor beta chains from a single sample sequenced in a study of blood T cells in healthy people across ages. Combining a sample-barcoded 5' primer with a J-beta primer mix, a second PCR ran for 7 to 11 cycles. TCRdb fed the 5' RACE reads into MiXCR, producing one record per CDR3 protein. The table has roughly 1.4 million distinct CDR3 sequences, roughly 59% seen once; the top ten hold 5.5% to 8%. The sequenced material came from blood. The receptor source for this set is a man aged 18 to 35 in good health.

Points on this clonotype: Since a much larger clone is just one base distant, this may be a read error. V is TRBV3-1 and J is TRBJ2-6; D not certain. This CDR3 spans 14 amino acids. V lost 4 bases, J lost 2 bases, and 6 bases lay in between. The germline V gene encodes CDR1 LGHDT and CDR2 YNNKEL (reference sequence). CDR3: CASSRSAGANVLTF. The CDR3 DNA sequence: TGTGCCAGCAGCCGCTCTGCTGGGGCCAACGTCCTGACTTTC.

The chain employs TRBV7-2 and TRBJ2-5; 16 bases map to TRBD2. CDR1 is SGHTA and CDR2 is FQGNSA in the germline V gene. The V segment lost 4 bases and the J segment 4 bases; nucleotides outside the gene matches: 9. The CDR3 is 18 amino acids. This CDR3 reads CASSWGTSGGARGETQYF. For the CDR3, the DNA is TGTGCCAGCAGCTGGGGGACTAGCGGGGGGGCGAGAGGAGAGACCCAGTACTTC.

The J gene is TRBJ2-5, the V gene TRBV24-1; TRBD1 is a possible D gene (7 bases). This CDR3 has 15 residues. Germline V gene lookup returns CDR1 KGHDR and CDR2 SFDVKD. V lost 4 bases and J lost 3, with 14 bases in between. The CDR3 coding sequence is TGTGCCACCAGTGAACCTGGAGGGACAGAAGAGACCCAGTACTTC. It translates to CATSEPGGTEETQYF.

In this sample, this clonotype turned up once. The chain couples TRBV12-3 or TRBV12-4 to TRBJ2-1, with 10 nucleotides matching TRBD2. The junction had 11 bases not matched to a gene; V was cut back by 7 bases and J by 8 bases. CDR3 length: 15 amino acids. CDR3 amino acids: CASILSGGAIDEQFF. In DNA, the CDR3 is TGTGCCAGCATCCTAAGCGGGGGGGCTATCGATGAGCAGTTCTTC.

This clonotype was observed once. The rearrangement uses TRBV3-1 and TRBJ2-5; D is ambiguous. The V end was cut by 0 bases, the J end by 4 bases, with 18 bases between. Germline loops: CDR1 LGHDT, CDR2 YNNKEL (reference sequence). CDR3 size: 17 residues. CDR3 bases: TGTGCCAGCAGCCAAGATACGCTTGGAGTATGGTCAGAGACCCAGTACTTC. It specifies CASSQDTLGVWSETQYF.

This clonotype was recorded a few times. The V and J genes are TRBV5-4 and TRBJ1-1, with D uncertain. The germline V gene has CDR1 SGHNT and CDR2 YYREEE (reference sequence). This CDR3 is 11 amino acids long. Trimming took 4 bases from V and 5 from J, leaving 6 bases between them. CDR3 sequence (DNA): TGTGCCAGCAGCGACCGGACTGAAGCTTTCTTT. It is translated as CASSDRTEAFF.

This clonotype has a handful of counts. The CDR3 nucleotides are TGTGCCATCAGTGAGTCGAATACCGGGGGTACGCAGTATTTT. Translated: CAISESNTGGTQYF. The genes are TRBV10-3 and TRBJ2-3, with D possibly TRBD2 on 6 matching bases. In germline, CDR1 is ENHRY, CDR2 SYGVKD. V was trimmed by 0 bases and J by 8 bases, leaving 12 bases between them. The CDR3 extends over 14 amino acids.

The genes are TRBV24-1 and TRBJ2-3, with 8 bases identical to TRBD2. CDR3 size: 13 residues. J was trimmed by 4 bases and V by 9 bases; bases with no gene match: 5. Germline CDR1 and CDR2: KGHDR and SFDVKD. The CDR3 sequence: CATFRAGADTQYF. The CDR3 DNA reads TGTGCCACCTTTCGAGCGGGAGCAGATACGCAGTATTTT.

The CDR3 region has the DNA TGTGCCAGCAGCTTAACTGAGGGACAGTCGGGACTAGCGGGACCCACAGATACGCAGTATTTT. Protein product: CASSLTEGQSGLAGPTDTQYF. The rearrangement uses TRBV7-8 and TRBJ2-3; 13 bases line up with TRBD2. The CDR3 spans 21 residues. Germline V gene data show CDR1 as SGHVS and CDR2 as FQNEAQ. With 2 bases clipped from V and 2 bases from J, the junction kept 16 bases outside the gene matches.

The genes are TRBV9 and TRBJ2-1, with D possibly being TRBD2 (6 bases). With 4 bases removed from V and 12 bases from J, the gap between germline ends came to 23 bases. Germline CDR1 SGDLS, CDR2 YYNGEE. This CDR3 is built from 15 residues. CDR3 region: CASSPEPPTSAVQFF. CDR3 nucleotides: TGTGCCAGCAGCCCCGAGCCCCCGACTAGTGCTGTGCAGTTCTTC.